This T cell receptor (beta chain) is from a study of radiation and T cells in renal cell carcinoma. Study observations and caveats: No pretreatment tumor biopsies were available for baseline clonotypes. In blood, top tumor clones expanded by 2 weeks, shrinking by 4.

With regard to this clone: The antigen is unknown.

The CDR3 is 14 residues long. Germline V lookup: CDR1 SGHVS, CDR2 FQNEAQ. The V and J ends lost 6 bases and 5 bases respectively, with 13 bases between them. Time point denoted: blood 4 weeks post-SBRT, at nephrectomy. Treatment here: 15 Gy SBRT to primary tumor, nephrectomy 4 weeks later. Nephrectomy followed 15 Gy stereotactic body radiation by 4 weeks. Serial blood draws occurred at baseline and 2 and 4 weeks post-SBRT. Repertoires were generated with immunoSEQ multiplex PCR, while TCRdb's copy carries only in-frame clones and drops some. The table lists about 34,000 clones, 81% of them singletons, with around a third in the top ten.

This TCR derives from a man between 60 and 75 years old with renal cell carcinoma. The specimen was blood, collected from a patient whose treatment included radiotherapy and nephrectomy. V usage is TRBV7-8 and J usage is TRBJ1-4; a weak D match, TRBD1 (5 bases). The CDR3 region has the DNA TGTGCCAGCAGAAGGACGGGGACGAATGAAAAACTGTTTTTT. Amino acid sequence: CASRRTGTNEKLFF.